This T cell receptor beta chain comes out of a study of blood T cell repertoires in COVID-19. For the study at large: Sites in the United States, Italy and Spain provided acute and convalescent COVID-19 samples.

Germline V CDR1 and CDR2: SGHVS, FQNEAQ. This CDR3 has 14 residues. Trimming shortened V by 5 bases and J by 4 bases, and 12 bases separated the two germline ends. As originally analysed: The assay estimated nucleated cells by amplifying reference gene primers. Measured with immunoSEQ multiplex PCR; TCRdb has only the in-frame clones, and not every one. V and J calls and clone size are copied from that table; D and trimming were computed from the DNA. Here the sample spans about 240,000 clones, 83% being singletons. The receptor was isolated from a human donor in a cohort sampled during active COVID-19. Sample: peripheral blood. V and J are TRBV7-8 and TRBJ1-5; no definite D call. CDR3 nucleotide sequence: TGTGCCAGCAGCCTAGTGGAGGAGAATCAGCCCCAGCATTTT. Its translation: CASSLVEENQPQHF.